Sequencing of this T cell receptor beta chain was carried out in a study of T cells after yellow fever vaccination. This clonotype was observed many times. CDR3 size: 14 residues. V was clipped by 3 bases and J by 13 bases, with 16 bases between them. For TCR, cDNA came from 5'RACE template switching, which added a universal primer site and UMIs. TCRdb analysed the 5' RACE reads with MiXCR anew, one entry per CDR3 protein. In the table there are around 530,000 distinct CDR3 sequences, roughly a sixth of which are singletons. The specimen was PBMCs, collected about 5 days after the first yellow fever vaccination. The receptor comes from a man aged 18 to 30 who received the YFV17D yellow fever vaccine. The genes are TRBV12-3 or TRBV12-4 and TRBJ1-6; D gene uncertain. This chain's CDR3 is CASSFTGSGRPLHF. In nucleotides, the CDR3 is TGTGCCAGCAGTTTTACCGGTTCAGGCCGCCCCCTCCACTTT.